The rows below give T cell receptor beta chains drawn from one sample of a study of blood T cells in healthy people across ages. One entry per CDR3 protein results from TCRdb running MiXCR on the 5' RACE reads. In the table there are 450,000 to 600,000 distinct CDR3 sequences, about 27% of which are singletons. These data are also associated with another study on T cells of mothers and their children.

Sample: blood. The receptors stem from a boy aged 2 to 10 in good health. Each CDR3 is given with its conserved first and last residue. D genes are given only for firm matches. Rows may omit the clone size; those that give it use once, few, many or a size class.

size	V	J	D	DNA	CDR3
.	TRBV20-1	TRBJ2-5	.	TGCAGTGCTAGAGATCAGTCCCAAGAGACCCAGTACTTC	CSARDQSQETQYF
few	TRBV9	TRBJ2-1	.	TGTGCCAGCAGCGTAGAATCAAACTCCTACAATGAGCAGTTCTTC	CASSVESNSYNEQFF
.	TRBV2	TRBJ2-5	TRBD2	TGTGCCAGCAATCCAGGACTAGCGGGATTGGAGACCCAGTACTTC	CASNPGLAGLETQYF
.	TRBV7-8	TRBJ2-3	.	TGTGCCAGCAGCCCTGGGGGAGAGCCGGGAGATACGCAGTATTTT	CASSPGGEPGDTQYF
few	TRBV5-1	TRBJ1-4	.	TGCGCCAGCAGCTTGGGGTACAGCAATGAAAAACTGTTTTTT	CASSLGYSNEKLFF
.	TRBV12-3/TRBV12-4	TRBJ2-5	TRBD1	TGTGCCAGCAGTCCCTTGGGACAGCAAGAGACCCAGTACTTC	CASSPLGQQETQYF
.	TRBV24-1	TRBJ2-5	.	TGTGCCACCAGTGATTTCTGGTTCTTC	CATSDFWFF
.	TRBV5-5	TRBJ2-7	.	TGTGCCAGCAGCTATGGGAACGGAGAGCAGTACTTC	CASSYGNGEQYF
.	TRBV30	TRBJ1-1	.	TGTGCCTGGCAGAACACTGAAGCTTTCTTT	CAWQNTEAFF
.	TRBV10-3	TRBJ2-4	.	TGTGCCATCAGTGACCGGGCCCAATCAAACATTCAGTACTTC	CAISDRAQSNIQYF
.	TRBV4-3	TRBJ2-2	.	TGCGCCAGCAGACATAATCGACAGTTCACCGGGGAGCTGTTTTTT	CASRHNRQFTGELFF
.	TRBV11-2	TRBJ2-4	TRBD1	TGTGCCAGCGGGAGTGACAGGGCCTCGAACATTCAGTACTTC	CASGSDRASNIQYF
.	TRBV4-3	TRBJ2-7	.	TGCGCCAGCAGCCAAGATCTGGGGGGCCCCTACGAGCAGTACTTC	CASSQDLGGPYEQYF
.	TRBV10-3	TRBJ2-3	TRBD2	TGTGCCATCAGTGAGCGGACAGGAATTGGGACTAGCGGGAGAATCGCAGATACGCAGTATTTT	CAISERTGIGTSGRIADTQYF
few	TRBV5-1	TRBJ1-1	.	TGCGCCAGCAGCTTGGTCGGGCAAATGAACACTGAAGCTTTCTTT	CASSLVGQMNTEAFF
.	TRBV7-2	TRBJ2-3	TRBD2	TGTGCCAGCAGGATAGCGGGCTTTAGCACAGATACGCAGTATTTT	CASRIAGFSTDTQYF
few	TRBV4-3	TRBJ1-2	TRBD1	TGCGCCAGCAGCCAAGTAGGGACAGGGGAAGTCCTCGGTGGCTACACCTTC	CASSQVGTGEVLGGYTF
few	TRBV7-9	TRBJ1-2	.	TGTGCCAGCAGCTTAGTAGGAGCAGAGGGCTACACCTTC	CASSLVGAEGYTF
few	TRBV20-1	TRBJ2-1	.	TGCAGTGCTAGAGATCACGGGAGTCTCTACAATGAGCAGTTCTTC	CSARDHGSLYNEQFF
.	TRBV6-1	TRBJ2-4	.	TGTGCCAGCAGTGAAGCGCGGGATTTTCGGAACATTCACTACTTC	CASSEARDFRNIHYF
.	TRBV27	TRBJ1-6	.	TGTGCCAGCAGCCAGGGCTCTGTTTCACCCCTCCACTTT	CASSQGSVSPLHF
few	TRBV9	TRBJ2-5	.	TGTGCCAGCAGCGTAGGTGTTAGGAAGCAAGAGACCCAGTACTTC	CASSVGVRKQETQYF